This TCR beta chain was found in a study of T cells in Graves' hyperthyroidism and ophthalmopathy. The CDR3 extends over 15 amino acids. V gave up 6 bases and J gave up 5 bases; unmatched junction bases: 5. Looked up from germline, CDR1 is SGHVS and CDR2 is FQNEAQ. There were TCR beta CDR3 regions amplified from RNA transcripts. A first-round RT-PCR of the TCR CDR3 used the HTBI primer set. Each CDR3 protein is one row after TCRdb ran MiXCR on the multiplex PCR reads. The data show 500,000 to 600,000 distinct CDR3 sequences, roughly 45% seen once. The receptor was isolated from an adult woman with Graves' disease, either hyperthyroidism or ophthalmopathy (not recorded which). The chain recombines TRBV7-8 with TRBJ2-7; 15 bases line up with TRBD2. Sequenced input: peripheral blood or thyroid tissue (not recorded which). The CDR3 region has the DNA TGTGCCAGCAGTGCCGGGACTAGCGGGAGGAACGAGCAGTACTTC. Protein product: CASSAGTSGRNEQYF.